One sample yielded the 31 T cell receptor beta chains listed below, sequenced in a study of blood T cell repertoires in COVID-19. This table comes from immunoSEQ multiplex PCR, and its TCRdb copy is limited to in-frame clones, with some not included. The repertoire has under 45,000 clones, 81% of them found once; the top ten carry around 3.2%. The specimen was peripheral blood. The receptor source for this set is a man between 65 and 85 years old with COVID-19, enrolled during active disease.

The chain links TRBV2 to TRBJ1-5; D call uncertain. V was shortened by 7 bases and J by 1 base, with 14 bases between the two germline ends. The CDR3 length is 15 residues. The germline CDR1 and CDR2 sequences are SNHLY and FYNNEI. The CDR3 region is CASKVEGGSNQPQHF. The CDR3 DNA is TGTGCCAGCAAGGTTGAGGGAGGGAGCAATCAGCCCCAGCATTTT. Supplemented by reference TRBV2 and TRBJ1-5, the full variable domain reads EPEVTQTPSHQVTQMGQEVILRCVPISNHLYFYWYRQILGQKVEFLVSFYNNEISEKSEIFDDQFSVERPDGSNFTLKIRSTKLEDSAMYFCASKVEGGSNQPQHFGDGTRLSIL.

This chain links TRBV7-3 with TRBJ2-1; tentatively, D is TRBD2 (5 bases). The V gene's germline CDR1 is SGHTA and CDR2 FQGTGA. The ends were cut back, 7 bases at V and 6 bases at J, with 19 bases in the middle. This CDR3 has 15 amino acids. The CDR3 here is CASTPSGKASNEQFF. CDR3 DNA sequence: TGTGCCAGCACCCCAAGCGGCAAAGCATCCAATGAGCAGTTCTTC.

This clone was seen a handful of times. CDR3 loop: CASSGQGNYGYTF. The CDR3 region has the DNA TGTGCCAGCAGCGGACAGGGAAACTATGGCTACACCTTC. The gene calls are TRBV5-4 and TRBJ1-2; 8 bases agree with TRBD1. In germline, CDR1 is SGHNT, CDR2 YYREEE (reference sequence). Germline trimming cut 4 bases from V and 2 bases from J; bases unmatched to any gene: 1. The CDR3 is 13 amino acids.

This clone was recorded a few times. V usage is TRBV28 and J usage is TRBJ2-7, with D unclear. In germline, CDR1 is MDHEN, CDR2 SYDVKM. This CDR3 has 11 amino acids. With 3 bases removed from V and 5 bases from J, the gap between germline ends came to 5 bases. CDR3 DNA sequence: TGTGCCAGCAGTTTTAACAACGAGCAGTACTTC. Amino acid sequence: CASSFNNEQYF.

The CDR3 DNA reads TGTGCCAGCAGCGTAGACACAGGGTGGAATCAGCCCCAGCATTTT. Encoded protein: CASSVDTGWNQPQHF. The rearrangement links TRBV9 to TRBJ1-5; the D gene is possibly TRBD1 (6 bases). This CDR3 is 15 amino acids long. The V end lost 0 bases, the J end lost 4 bases, and 11 bases lay between the germline ends. Germline CDR1 reads SGDLS; CDR2 reads YYNGEE.

The rearrangement links TRBV30 to TRBJ2-4, with D possibly matching TRBD1 (6 bases). Germline-derived CDR1 and CDR2 are GTSNPN and SVGIG (reference sequence). The ends were cut back, 5 bases at V and 7 bases at J, with 9 bases in the middle. The CDR3 is 11 residues long. The CDR3 region is CAWGTSNIQYF. CDR3 DNA sequence: TGTGCCTGGGGGACATCGAACATTCAGTACTTC. Filled out from reference TRBV30 and TRBJ2-4, the complete variable domain reads SQTIHQWPATLVQPVGSPLSLECTVEGTSNPNLYWYRQAAGRGLQLLFYSVGIGQISSEVPQNLSASRPQDRQFILSSKKLLLSDSGFYLCAWGTSNIQYFGAGTRLSVL.

V usage is TRBV2 and J usage is TRBJ1-1; perhaps TRBD1 as D (5 bases). This CDR3 region has 13 residues. V was pared by 5 bases and J by 3 bases, with 10 bases between. Germline V gives CDR1 SNHLY, CDR2 FYNNEI. The CDR3 nucleotides read TGTGCCAGCAGTCTCGCCAGGGACACTGAAGCTTTCTTT. Translation: CASSLARDTEAFF.

The chain links TRBV6-5 to TRBJ2-4, with 7 bases identical to TRBD1. Germline trimming cut 6 bases from V and 9 bases from J; bases unmatched to any gene: 8. CDR3 size: 13 residues. Germline-derived CDR1 and CDR2 are MNHEY and SVGAGI. The CDR3 here is CASRDRTGPIQYF. For the CDR3, the DNA is TGTGCCAGCAGGGATAGGACAGGACCCATTCAGTACTTC.

The J gene is TRBJ2-7, the V gene TRBV6-1, with 12 positions matching TRBD2. The V gene's germline CDR1 is MNHNS and CDR2 SASEGT. The junction had 4 bases not matched to a gene; V was cut back by 0 bases and J by 4 bases. The CDR3 is 16 amino acids. CDR3 sequence reads: CASSEAGTSGLYEQYF. As DNA, the CDR3 is TGTGCCAGCAGTGAAGCAGGGACTAGCGGGCTGTACGAGCAGTACTTC.

The genes are TRBV6-2 or TRBV6-3 and TRBJ2-7; D is ambiguous. The germline CDR1 and CDR2 sequences are MNHEY and SVGEGT. The V end lost 4 bases, the J end lost 3 bases, and 16 bases lay between the germline ends. The CDR3 spans 15 residues. The CDR3 DNA sequence: TGTGCCAGCAGTTCTTCCCCGCCCGGTAACTACGAGCAGTACTTC. Its protein product is CASSSSPPGNYEQYF.

The rearrangement joins TRBV28 to TRBJ1-2; 9 bases are a match to TRBD1. The length of the CDR3 is 13 residues. With V trimmed by 4 bases and J by 5 bases, 2 bases remained unmatched. Germline V gene lookup returns CDR1 MDHEN and CDR2 SYDVKM. The CDR3 DNA sequence: TGTGCCAGCAGTTGGGACAGGGCTTATGGCTACACCTTC. This sequence encodes CASSWDRAYGYTF.

The V and J genes are TRBV5-4 and TRBJ1-1; D unclear. V dropped 2 bases and J dropped 1 base, with 6 bases sitting between them. This CDR3 has 13 amino acids. CDR1 is SGHNT, CDR2 YYREEE, per germline (reference sequence). Written as DNA, the CDR3 is TGTGCCAGCAGCTTAACGGGGAACACTGAAGCTTTCTTT. Its protein is CASSLTGNTEAFF. Filled out from reference TRBV5-4 and TRBJ1-1, the complete variable domain reads ETGVTQSPTHLIKTRGQQVTLRCSSQSGHNTVSWYQQALGQGPQFIFQYYREEENGRGNFPPRFSGLQFPNYSSELNVNALELDDSALYLCASSLTGNTEAFFGQGTRLTVV.

This clone was seen only a few times. This chain uses TRBV25-1 with TRBJ1-4, with D possibly TRBD1 on 5 matching bases. CDR1 MGHDK and CDR2 SYGVNS come from the germline V gene. The CDR3 sequence is 16 residues long. V shed 6 bases and J shed 13 bases, with 27 bases lying between them. In DNA, the CDR3 is TGTGCCAGCAGGCCCGGGGGGGGGAACCCTAGTGTTGGACTGTTTTTT. It specifies CASRPGGGNPSVGLFF.

The rearrangement links TRBV3-1 (or the pseudogene TRBV3-2) to TRBJ1-1; D unclear. Germline CDR1 LGHDT, CDR2 YNNKEL (reference sequence). V was clipped by 4 bases and J by 0 bases, with 9 bases between them. This CDR3 region has 14 residues. DNA of the CDR3: TGTGCCAGCAGCCGTCACGAGATGAACACTGAAGCTTTCTTT. This encodes CASSRHEMNTEAFF.

The genes are TRBV24-1 and TRBJ2-2; a weak D match, TRBD1 (5 bases). The V gene's germline CDR1 is KGHDR and CDR2 SFDVKD. Trimming left V 1 base short and J 1 base short, with 9 bases between. CDR3 length: 16 residues. The CDR3 loop is CATSDFARENTGELFF. CDR3 in DNA: TGTGCCACCAGTGATTTCGCCAGGGAGAACACCGGGGAGCTGTTTTTT.

V usage is TRBV5-5 and J usage is TRBJ2-1, with 7 bases aligning to TRBD2. This CDR3 contains 16 residues. The junction had 9 bases not matched to a gene; V was cut back by 0 bases and J by 6 bases. Per germline, CDR1 SGHKS and CDR2 YYEKEE (reference sequence). CDR3 in DNA: TGTGCCAGCAGCTTGGGGGCCAGCGGGATGGGCAATGAGCAGTTCTTC. It specifies CASSLGASGMGNEQFF.

The CDR3: CASSGLAGDIEQYF. As DNA, the CDR3 is TGCGCCAGCAGCGGACTAGCGGGAGATATCGAGCAGTACTTC. J is TRBJ2-7 and V is TRBV5-1; 13 bases are a match to TRBD2. This CDR3 comprises 14 residues. V was clipped by 4 bases and J by 6 bases; unmatched bases: 4. Germline values: CDR1 SGHRS, CDR2 YFSETQ.

V is TRBV4-1 and J is TRBJ2-2; a weak D match, TRBD1 (6 bases). The ends were cut back, 1 base at V and 0 bases at J, with 6 bases in the middle. The CDR3 runs to 15 residues. CDR1 and CDR2 from the germline V gene are MGHRA and YSYEKL. The CDR3 loop is CASSQGQANTGELFF. CDR3 coding DNA: TGCGCCAGCAGCCAAGGACAGGCGAACACCGGGGAGCTGTTTTTT.

J is TRBJ2-5 and V is TRBV18; a weak D match, TRBD1 (6 bases). V dropped 6 bases and J dropped 4 bases, with 12 bases sitting between them. Germline loops: CDR1 KGHSH, CDR2 LQKENI. This CDR3 comprises 13 residues. The CDR3 region has the DNA TGTGCCAGCTCTCTACCACAGGGAGAGACCCAGTACTTC. Translated: CASSLPQGETQYF. Together with reference TRBV18 and TRBJ2-5, the CDR3 gives the full variable domain: NAGVMQNPRHLVRRRGQEARLRCSPMKGHSHVYWYRQLPEEGLKFMVYLQKENIIDESGMPKERFSAEFPKEGPSILRIQQVVRGDSAAYFCASSLPQGETQYFGPGTRLLVL.

This clone has a handful of counts. The gene calls are TRBV11-2 and TRBJ2-7, with TRBD2 matching over 10 bases. Germline V gives CDR1 SGHAT, CDR2 FQNNGV. The CDR3 consists of 15 residues. The V segment lost 2 bases and the J segment 5 bases; nucleotides outside the gene matches: 6. CDR3 sequence (DNA): TGTGCCAGCAGCTTAACTAGCGGGAATTGGAACGAGCAGTACTTC. Translated: CASSLTSGNWNEQYF.

The V gene is TRBV5-1, the J gene TRBJ1-1; D gene unclear. Trimming left V 0 bases short and J 5 bases short, with 11 bases between. This CDR3 region has 14 residues. CDR1 is SGHRS, CDR2 YFSETQ, per germline. The CDR3 region is CASSLDIGSTEAFF. For the CDR3, the DNA is TGCGCCAGCAGCTTGGACATCGGGAGTACTGAAGCTTTCTTT.

The chain joins TRBV4-2 to TRBJ2-1; D possibly corresponds to TRBD2 (5 bases). The V gene lost 0 bases and the J gene lost 10 bases, with 10 bases spanning the gap. CDR3 length: 13 amino acids. Germline values: CDR1 LGHNA, CDR2 YNFKEQ. DNA of the CDR3: TGTGCCAGCAGCCAAGATAGGTGGAGGGAGCAGTTCTTC. Amino acids: CASSQDRWREQFF.

The chain has TRBV24-1 and TRBJ2-5, with 7 nucleotides matching TRBD1. The CDR3 totals 14 residues. Germline-derived CDR1 and CDR2 are KGHDR and SFDVKD. With 6 bases clipped from V and 2 bases from J, the junction kept 5 bases outside the gene matches. This chain's CDR3 is CATSSGQAQETQYF. The CDR3 coding sequence is TGTGCCACCAGTTCCGGACAGGCACAAGAGACCCAGTACTTC.

This clone was found a few times. The V and J genes are TRBV3-1 (or the pseudogene TRBV3-2) and TRBJ2-3, with 13 bases that match TRBD2. After removal of 5 bases from V and 3 bases from J, the junction contained 8 bases not matched to a gene. CDR3 size: 17 residues. Germline V gene data show CDR1 as LGHDT and CDR2 as YNNKEL (reference sequence). The CDR3 DNA is TGTGCCAGCAGCTTCGGACTAGCGGGAGTTGGAACAGATACGCAGTATTTT. It yields the protein CASSFGLAGVGTDTQYF.

The chain uses TRBV28 and TRBJ1-5; D perhaps matches TRBD1 (6 bases). The germline V gene has CDR1 MDHEN and CDR2 SYDVKM. The CDR3 has 12 amino acids. V was clipped by 8 bases and J by 4 bases, with 9 bases between them. CDR3 amino acids: CASGGANQPQHF. The CDR3 bases are TGTGCCAGCGGGGGGGCTAATCAGCCCCAGCATTTT.

The rearrangement links TRBV28 to TRBJ2-3; D ambiguous. Per germline, CDR1 MDHEN and CDR2 SYDVKM. Trimming removed 6 bases at V and 7 bases at J, with 11 bases between. The CDR3 spans 12 residues. As DNA, the CDR3 is TGTGCCAGCAGCCTAGGAGCGTATACGCAGTATTTT. Translated, it gives CASSLGAYTQYF.

This clone has only a few counts. The chain employs TRBV4-1 and TRBJ1-2; perhaps TRBD1 as D (5 bases). CDR1 is MGHRA, CDR2 YSYEKL, per germline. CDR3 length: 13 amino acids. Trimming took 4 bases from V and 6 from J, leaving 12 bases between them. DNA of the CDR3: TGCGCCAGCAGCCCCTCAGGGAACGATGGCTACACCTTC. Its translation: CASSPSGNDGYTF.

The chain has TRBV5-1 and TRBJ2-7; possible D gene TRBD2, 7 bases. V lost 2 bases, J lost 0 bases, and 12 bases lay in between. From germline, CDR1 is SGHRS and CDR2 YFSETQ. The CDR3 is made up of 15 amino acids. The CDR3 is CASSFLADSSYEQYF. In nucleotides, the CDR3 is TGCGCCAGCAGCTTTCTAGCGGACAGCTCCTACGAGCAGTACTTC.

This clone came up once. Other nucleotide sequences in the sample specify the same CDR3. The gene calls are TRBV18 and TRBJ1-5; the D is unclear. Trimming stripped 0 bases from V and 6 bases from J, with 12 bases between. Germline V gene lookup returns CDR1 KGHSH and CDR2 LQKENI. The CDR3 has 15 amino acids. CDR3 nucleotide sequence: TGTGCCAGCTCACCACCGGGAGGGTGGAGTCAGCCCCAGCATTTT. This gives the protein CASSPPGGWSQPQHF.

The rearrangement joins TRBV4-2 to TRBJ2-7, with 7 positions matching TRBD1. The V gene's germline CDR1 is LGHNA and CDR2 YNFKEQ. The V and J ends lost 1 base and 5 bases, in that order; junction bases with no gene match: 8. This CDR3 region has 15 residues. The CDR3 is CASSQGVQGTHEQYF. CDR3 DNA: TGTGCCAGCAGCCAAGGGGTACAGGGGACGCACGAGCAGTACTTC.

V is TRBV5-6 and J is TRBJ1-6; D ambiguous. Trimming took off 2 bases at V and 7 bases at J, with 13 bases between the two ends. Germline CDR1 reads SGHDT; CDR2 reads YYEEEE. There are 15 residues in the CDR3. CDR3 residues: CASSFGRLENSPLHF. The CDR3, as DNA: TGTGCCAGCAGCTTTGGGCGTCTGGAAAATTCACCCCTCCACTTT.